Below are 30 T cell receptor beta chains sequenced from a single sample in a study of lymphopenia after photon versus proton radiotherapy. The table came from immunoSEQ multiplex PCR; TCRdb's copy has only in-frame clones and leaves some out. The data contain 150,000 to 200,000 clones, approximately 90% of them singletons. This material consisted of peripheral blood, taken from a patient treated with photon-based radiotherapy. The receptors were sampled from a man over 45 with gastric cancer.

This clone was seen only once. This CDR3 is CASSLTSGRSGNEQFF. CDR3 DNA sequence: TGTGCCAGCAGCTTGACTAGCGGGAGGTCCGGCAATGAGCAGTTCTTC. The chain carries TRBV7-2 and TRBJ2-1; 13 nucleotides agree with TRBD2. V was pared by 3 bases and J by 6 bases, with 5 bases of the junction left unmatched. Germline V CDR1 and CDR2: SGHTA, FQGNSA. CDR3 length equals 16 residues.

This sequence joins TRBV9 and TRBJ1-5; D is unclear. This CDR3 has 13 amino acids. V was cut by 0 bases and J by 5 bases, with 6 bases left in between. Germline values: CDR1 SGDLS, CDR2 YYNGEE. The CDR3 coding sequence is TGTGCCAGCAGCGTAGGTGTGGATCAGCCCCAGCATTTT. It codes for CASSVGVDQPQHF.

V is TRBV2 and J is TRBJ2-5; weak D call: TRBD2 (5 bases). The ends were cut back, 3 bases at V and 3 bases at J, with 5 bases in the middle. This CDR3 comprises 12 residues. Looked up from germline, CDR1 is SNHLY and CDR2 is FYNNEI. The CDR3 loop is CASSEREETQYF. For the CDR3, the DNA is TGTGCCAGCAGTGAGCGGGAAGAGACCCAGTACTTC.

The chain links TRBV29-1 to TRBJ1-1; D is undetermined. This CDR3 region has 12 residues. The V gene's germline CDR1 is SQVTM and CDR2 ANQGSEA. V lost 6 bases, J lost 1 base, and 9 bases lay in between. The CDR3 DNA reads as TGCAGCGTCCATACGGGGAACACTGAAGCTTTCTTT. It specifies CSVHTGNTEAFF.

The genes are TRBV28 and TRBJ2-3; weak D call: TRBD2 (5 bases). The CDR3 is 15 residues long. Germline CDR1 is MDHEN and CDR2 is SYDVKM. Trimming cost V 6 bases and J 1 base, with 14 bases left between them. The CDR3 protein is CASRGEEARTDTQYF. DNA for the CDR3: TGTGCCAGCAGGGGAGAGGAGGCTCGCACAGATACGCAGTATTTT.

The chain has TRBV7-9 and TRBJ2-6, with 8 nucleotides matching TRBD1. V was pared by 2 bases and J by 15 bases, with 12 bases of the junction left unmatched. The CDR3 has 15 residues. Germline V gives CDR1 SEHNR, CDR2 FQNEAQ (reference sequence). CDR3 DNA: TGTGCCAGCAGCTTAAGGGACAGGCAAGAATGGAGCCTGACTTTC. This encodes CASSLRDRQEWSLTF.

The J gene is TRBJ1-2, the V gene TRBV4-2, with D hard to call. The germline gives CDR1 LGHNA, CDR2 YNFKEQ. V lost 1 base and J 0 bases, leaving 12 bases between the germline ends. There are 16 residues in the CDR3. The CDR3 nucleotides are TGTGCCAGCAGCCAAGTAACAGCACTACCTAACTATGGCTACACCTTC. Protein product: CASSQVTALPNYGYTF.

The chain has TRBV18 and TRBJ1-1; D possibly corresponds to TRBD1 (5 bases). The CDR3 sequence is 14 residues long. Trimming stripped 2 bases from V and 4 bases from J, with 11 bases between. Per the germline V gene, CDR1 is KGHSH and CDR2 is LQKENI. CDR3 region: CASSPVQGGTEAFF. CDR3 DNA sequence: TGTGCCAGCTCACCAGTCCAGGGTGGCACTGAAGCTTTCTTT. Using reference TRBV18 and TRBJ1-1 for the parts outside the CDR3, the full variable domain is NAGVMQNPRHLVRRRGQEARLRCSPMKGHSHVYWYRQLPEEGLKFMVYLQKENIIDESGMPKERFSAEFPKEGPSILRIQQVVRGDSAAYFCASSPVQGGTEAFFGQGTRLTVV.

V usage is TRBV27 and J usage is TRBJ2-2, with D tentatively TRBD1 (6 bases). Germline CDR1 is MNHEY and CDR2 is SMNVEV (reference sequence). Trimming took 2 bases from V and 7 from J, leaving 23 bases between them. This CDR3 has 18 residues. The CDR3 loop is CASSLPLQGRVGIGELFF. DNA of the CDR3: TGTGCCAGCAGTTTACCCCTACAGGGAAGGGTTGGGATCGGGGAGCTGTTTTTT.

The chain is built from TRBV6-1 and TRBJ1-5; D unresolved. The V and J ends lost 6 bases and 2 bases respectively, with 11 bases between them. Germline lookup yields CDR1 MNHNS and CDR2 SASEGT. CDR3 size: 14 residues. For the CDR3, the DNA is TGTGCCAGCAGCCTACTGGTGGGCAATCAGCCCCAGCATTTT. Translated: CASSLLVGNQPQHF.

This clone was recorded once. V usage is TRBV6-4 and J usage is TRBJ2-4, with a tentative D call TRBD1 (6 bases). The CDR3 has 15 amino acids. The germline CDR1 and CDR2 sequences are MRHNA and SNTAGT. Trimming shortened V by 4 bases and J by 1 base, and 11 bases separated the two germline ends. The CDR3 DNA reads as TGTGCCAGCAGTGCAGGGGTTGGGGCCAAAAACATTCAGTACTTC. Amino acids: CASSAGVGAKNIQYF.

This rearrangement joins TRBV28 to TRBJ1-5; 8 nucleotides align to TRBD1. Germline CDR1 and CDR2: MDHEN and SYDVKM. This CDR3 comprises 15 residues. The V and J ends lost 6 bases and 6 bases, in that order; junction bases with no gene match: 10. CDR3 in DNA: TGTGCCAGCAGGGGACAGGATGCATCCCGTCAGCCCCAGCATTTT. Protein: CASRGQDASRQPQHF.

This chain links TRBV5-1 with TRBJ2-5, with D unclear. This CDR3 contains 12 residues. V dropped 2 bases and J dropped 1 base, with 3 bases sitting between them. Germline V gene lookup returns CDR1 SGHRS and CDR2 YFSETQ. CDR3 nucleotides: TGCGCCAGCAGCTTTGGCCAAGAGACCCAGTACTTC. Translation: CASSFGQETQYF.

The CDR3 region is CASSISGGGYEQYF. The CDR3 coding sequence is TGTGCCAGTAGTATTTCGGGAGGTGGCTACGAGCAGTACTTC. The V and J genes are TRBV19 and TRBJ2-7; 7 bases fit TRBD2. Trimming at V came to 3 bases and at J to 3 bases, leaving 5 bases not matched to a gene. This CDR3 region has 14 residues. Germline CDR1 is LNHDA and CDR2 is SQIVND (reference sequence).

The chain joins TRBV7-6 to TRBJ2-1; D perhaps matches TRBD2 (5 bases). CDR1 and CDR2 (germline): SGHVS, FNYEAQ. The germline V and J ends were trimmed by 5 bases and 3 bases, with 11 bases remaining between them. This CDR3 has 14 amino acids. Written as DNA, the CDR3 is TGTGCCAGCAGCCCGAGAGCGGTCTACAATGAGCAGTTCTTC. It encodes CASSPRAVYNEQFF.

J is TRBJ2-1 and V is TRBV27; TRBD2 agrees at 13 bases. Per the germline V gene, CDR1 is MNHEY and CDR2 is SMNVEV (reference sequence). J gave up 6 bases and V 3 bases, and 17 bases lay outside the gene matches. This CDR3 contains 20 residues. The CDR3 reads CASSFIPGTSGTIQGNEQFF. Written as DNA, the CDR3 is TGTGCCAGCAGTTTTATTCCCGGGACTAGCGGGACCATTCAGGGCAATGAGCAGTTCTTC.

In DNA, the CDR3 is TGTGCCAGCAGCTTGGAACAGGGGAGCTACGAGCAGTACTTC. As protein: CASSLEQGSYEQYF. The V and J genes are TRBV5-5 and TRBJ2-7, with 7 positions matching TRBD1. With V trimmed by 0 bases and J by 3 bases, 3 bases remained unmatched. The CDR3 is 14 residues long. The germline V gene has CDR1 SGHKS and CDR2 YYEKEE (reference sequence).

This chain uses TRBV28 with TRBJ1-1; D is ambiguous. Trimming stripped 1 base from V and 1 base from J, with 7 bases between. This CDR3 is 14 amino acids long. Germline lookup yields CDR1 MDHEN and CDR2 SYDVKM. CDR3: CASSLFSGNTEAFF. CDR3 bases: TGTGCCAGCAGTTTATTTTCAGGGAACACTGAAGCTTTCTTT.

The V call is TRBV10-3, the J call TRBJ1-5; no definite D call. Trimming removed 0 bases at V and 3 bases at J, with 6 bases between. Germline values: CDR1 ENHRY, CDR2 SYGVKD. CDR3 size: 14 residues. In DNA, the CDR3 is TGTGCCATCAGTGAGTCGACGGACAATCAGCCCCAGCATTTT. Translated: CAISESTDNQPQHF.

The chain uses TRBV30 and TRBJ2-7, with no clear D. Per germline, CDR1 GTSNPN and CDR2 SVGIG (reference sequence). The ends were cut back, 5 bases at V and 5 bases at J, with 22 bases in the middle. This CDR3 comprises 15 residues. Here the CDR3 reads CAWGITYGVMNEQYF. In DNA, the CDR3 is TGTGCCTGGGGCATAACGTATGGAGTTATGAACGAGCAGTACTTC.

The V and J genes are TRBV30 and TRBJ2-3; a weak D match, TRBD1 (5 bases). Trimming cost V 6 bases and J 0 bases, with 10 bases left between them. This CDR3 spans 13 amino acids. The germline gives CDR1 GTSNPN, CDR2 SVGIG (reference sequence). The CDR3 bases are TGTGCCTGCTCGACAGTCAGCACAGATACGCAGTATTTT. Translation: CACSTVSTDTQYF.

This chain links TRBV9 with TRBJ2-5; possibly TRBD1 or TRBD2 for D (5 bases each). Germline lookup yields CDR1 SGDLS and CDR2 YYNGEE. With 0 bases removed from V and 2 bases from J, the gap between germline ends came to 11 bases. The length of the CDR3 is 15 residues. The CDR3 protein is CASSVVMGVQETQYF. The CDR3 DNA reads as TGTGCCAGCAGCGTAGTGATGGGGGTTCAAGAGACCCAGTACTTC.

This chain connects TRBV5-6 to TRBJ2-3; TRBD2 matches at 11 bases. Per the germline V gene, CDR1 is SGHDT and CDR2 is YYEEEE. V lost 1 base to trimming and J lost 1 base; unmatched junction nucleotides: 2. The CDR3 extends over 16 amino acids. CDR3 residues: CASSLMTSGGTDTQYF. In DNA, the CDR3 is TGTGCCAGCAGCTTGATGACTAGCGGGGGCACAGATACGCAGTATTTT.

This chain links TRBV5-1 with TRBJ2-1; 9 nucleotides agree with TRBD2. Germline CDR1 reads SGHRS; CDR2 reads YFSETQ. The CDR3 has 14 residues. The V segment lost 4 bases and the J segment 6 bases; nucleotides outside the gene matches: 5. The CDR3 loop is CASSNLAGSNEQFF. The CDR3 DNA follows: TGCGCCAGCAGCAACCTAGCGGGATCCAATGAGCAGTTCTTC. Complete variable domain (other parts from reference TRBV5-1 and TRBJ2-1): KAGVTQTPRYLIKTRGQQVTLSCSPISGHRSVSWYQQTPGQGLQFLFEYFSETQRNKGNFPGRFSGRQFSNSRSEMNVSTLELGDSALYLCASSNLAGSNEQFFGPGTRLTVL.

The rearrangement uses TRBV7-9 and TRBJ2-7; no clear D. Germline V CDR1 and CDR2: SEHNR, FQNEAQ (reference sequence). This CDR3 has 12 amino acids. Trimming shortened V by 1 base and J by 7 bases, and 8 bases separated the two germline ends. The CDR3 bases are TGTGCCAGCAGCTTAGGCTCCCCTGAGCAGTACTTC. Translating gives CASSLGSPEQYF.

V is TRBV5-4 and J is TRBJ1-5, with 7 bases fitting TRBD1. Looked up from germline, CDR1 is SGHNT and CDR2 is YYREEE (reference sequence). V lost 0 bases to trimming and J lost 6 bases; unmatched junction nucleotides: 6. The CDR3 is made up of 15 amino acids. The CDR3 spells CASSLGGTAGQPQHF. CDR3 DNA sequence: TGTGCCAGCAGCTTGGGCGGGACAGCAGGTCAGCCCCAGCATTTT.

The chain has TRBV6-6 and TRBJ2-2, with D possibly matching TRBD1 (6 bases). The germline gives CDR1 MNHNY, CDR2 SVGAGI (reference sequence). This CDR3 comprises 14 residues. Trimming removed 7 bases from V and 5 bases from J, with 14 bases in between. This CDR3 is CASTLTGTTGELFF. The CDR3 nucleotides are TGTGCCAGCACCCTTACAGGGACGACCGGGGAGCTGTTTTTT.

CDR3 DNA: TGTGCCAGCAGCAAAAAAGAAGGGGAGAATGAAGCTTTCTTT. This sequence encodes CASSKKEGENEAFF. The chain couples TRBV21-1 to TRBJ1-1. TRBV21-1 is shown as a pseudogene. CDR3 length: 14 residues.

V gene TRBV5-4 combines with J gene TRBJ2-5; D could derive from TRBD1 or TRBD2 (6 bases each). Germline V gives CDR1 SGHNT, CDR2 YYREEE (reference sequence). This CDR3 is 14 amino acids long. Deletions cut 1 base from V and 1 base from J, with 8 bases between. DNA of the CDR3: TGTGCCAGCAGCTTGAGGGGGGCCCAAGAGACCCAGTACTTC. Translating it yields CASSLRGAQETQYF.

The rearrangement uses TRBV9 and TRBJ1-1, with 10 bases lining up with TRBD1. The germline gives CDR1 SGDLS, CDR2 YYNGEE. V shed 7 bases and J 9 bases; nucleotides not matched to a gene: 15. This CDR3 region has 15 residues. The CDR3 nucleotides read TGTGCCAGCGGGAGGGGGGACAGGGGACCGTATAAAGCTTTCTTT. Protein product: CASGRGDRGPYKAFF.